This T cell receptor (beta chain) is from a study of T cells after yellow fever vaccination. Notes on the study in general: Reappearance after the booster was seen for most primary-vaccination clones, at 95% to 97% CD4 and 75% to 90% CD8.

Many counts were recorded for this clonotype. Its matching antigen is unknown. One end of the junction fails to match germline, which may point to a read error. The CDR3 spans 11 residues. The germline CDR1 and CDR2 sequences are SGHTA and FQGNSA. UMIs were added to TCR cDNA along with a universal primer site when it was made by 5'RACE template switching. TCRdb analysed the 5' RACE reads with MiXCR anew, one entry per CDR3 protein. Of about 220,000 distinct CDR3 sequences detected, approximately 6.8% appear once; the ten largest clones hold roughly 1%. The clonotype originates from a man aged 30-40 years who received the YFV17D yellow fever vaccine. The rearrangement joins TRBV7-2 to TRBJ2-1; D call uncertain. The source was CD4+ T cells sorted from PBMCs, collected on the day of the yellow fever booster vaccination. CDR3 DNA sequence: TGTGCCAGCAGCTTGACCGCTTCTCGGGTCTTC. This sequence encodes CASSLTASRVF.